Shown below are 27 T cell receptor beta chains from a single sample sequenced in a study of T cells in Graves' hyperthyroidism and ophthalmopathy. Regions amplified from RNA transcripts were the TCR beta CDR3 regions. During a first-round RT-PCR of the TCR CDR3, the HTBI primer set was used. TCRdb re-derived calls from the multiplex PCR reads in MiXCR, one entry per CDR3 protein. The sample has hundreds of thousands of distinct CDR3 sequences; 12% to 15% are singletons. What was sequenced was blood. All receptors come from a woman aged 35 to 49 with Graves' hyperthyroidism.

This clonotype was seen at least ten times. The V gene is TRBV30, the J gene TRBJ1-1, with D possibly being TRBD1 (6 bases). The germline gives CDR1 GTSNPN, CDR2 SVGIG (reference sequence). V lost 3 bases to trimming and J lost 4 bases, with 12 bases between them. The CDR3 is 13 amino acids. The CDR3: CAWSREGVTEAFF. The CDR3 DNA is TGTGCCTGGAGCAGAGAGGGGGTCACTGAAGCTTTCTTT.

Details on this clonotype: Being one base from a much bigger clone, this may be a read error. The conserved closing phenylalanine or tryptophan is absent in this CDR3, likely reflecting a read error. This sequence joins TRBV28 and TRBJ1-2; D possibly corresponds to TRBD1 (6 bases). Germline CDR1 MDHEN, CDR2 SYDVKM. The CDR3 runs 15 residues. V was trimmed by 2 bases and J by 2 bases, leaving 12 bases between them. Here the CDR3 reads CASSLGGQPNYGYTS. In DNA form, the CDR3 reads TGTGCCAGCAGTTTAGGCGGACAGCCAAACTATGGCTACACCTCC.

This clonotype showed up many times. The CDR3 DNA is TGTGCCAGCAACGGACAGGGGAAAAACATTCAGTACTTC. This sequence encodes CASNGQGKNIQYF. The rearrangement joins TRBV2 to TRBJ2-4; 9 bases match TRBD1. The ends lost 7 bases at V and 4 bases at J; junction bases unmatched: 2. The CDR3 extends over 13 amino acids. Germline CDR1 reads SNHLY; CDR2 reads FYNNEI.

This clonotype was observed at least ten times. This chain joins TRBV11-2 and TRBJ2-7, with 11 bases fitting TRBD1. Germline CDR1 SGHAT, CDR2 FQNNGV. The CDR3 covers 15 residues. V lost 0 bases, J lost 7 bases, and 5 bases stayed unmatched. The CDR3 nucleotides read TGTGCCAGCAGCTTAGATCAAGGGACAGGGGGAGAGCAGTACTTC. As protein: CASSLDQGTGGEQYF.

A word on this clonotype: A single base separates this from a much larger clone, so it may be a read error. This sequence joins TRBV27 and TRBJ1-1; D remains unclear. This CDR3 spans 13 amino acids. Germline CDR1 MNHEY, CDR2 SMNVEV (reference sequence). The CDR3 protein is CASSLDKGTEASF. In DNA form, the CDR3 reads TGTGCCAGCAGTTTAGACAAGGGCACTGAAGCTTCCTTT.

This clonotype was observed many times. This chain connects TRBV12-3 or TRBV12-4 to TRBJ2-7; D is perhaps TRBD1 (6 bases). The CDR3 spans 14 residues. V lost 7 bases to trimming and J lost 3 bases, with 16 bases between them. CDR3 in amino acids: CASNVDGQIYEQYF. The DNA of the CDR3 is TGTGCCAGCAACGTCGACGGACAGATCTACGAGCAGTACTTC.

The table lists this clonotype with many counts. V and J are TRBV11-2 and TRBJ2-3, with 7 nucleotides matching TRBD1. This CDR3 comprises 18 residues. With 3 bases clipped from V and 5 bases from J, the junction kept 17 bases outside the gene matches. Germline CDR1 SGHAT, CDR2 FQNNGV. CDR3 DNA sequence: TGTGCCAGCAGCTTGAGCCCCGGGACAGTTCCTAAGTTAGATACGCAGTATTTT. This codes for CASSLSPGTVPKLDTQYF.

The chain combines TRBV6-1 with TRBJ2-7; D unclear. There are 13 residues in the CDR3. From germline, CDR1 is MNHNS and CDR2 SASEGT. Trimming removed 7 bases at V and 2 bases at J, with 12 bases between. CDR3 amino acids: CASMRTSPYEQYF. DNA of the CDR3: TGTGCCAGCATGCGGACGTCCCCCTACGAGCAGTACTTC.

Points on this clonotype: A much bigger clone sits one base away, suggesting this may be a read error. The chain uses TRBV12-3 or TRBV12-4 and TRBJ2-1; 11 nucleotides match TRBD1. Trimming cost V 5 bases and J 6 bases; bases outside gene matches: 3. The CDR3 sequence is 14 residues long. CDR3 DNA sequence: TGTGCCAGCAGTACCGGGACAGGGGGCAATGAGCAGTTCTTC. Its translation is CASSTGTGGNEQFF.

Comment on this clonotype: Here the CDR3 omits its conserved ending phenylalanine or tryptophan, so a read error is the likely source. The V and J genes are TRBV12-3 or TRBV12-4 and TRBJ1-2, with 9 bases that match TRBD1. The CDR3 has 15 amino acids. V lost 5 bases and J lost 6; bases outside the gene matches: 10. The CDR3 loop is CASSTGTGREDGYTL. As DNA, the CDR3 is TGTGCCAGCAGTACCGGGACAGGGCGAGAAGATGGCTACACCCTC.

This clonotype was detected many times. The gene calls are TRBV7-2 and TRBJ2-7; TRBD2 aligns across 8 bases. Germline V lookup: CDR1 SGHTA, CDR2 FQGNSA. Trimming cost V 3 bases and J 4 bases; bases outside gene matches: 5. The CDR3 totals 14 residues. The CDR3 loop is CASSFVAGKYEQYF. The DNA of the CDR3 is TGTGCCAGCAGCTTCGTAGCGGGAAAATACGAGCAGTACTTC.

This clonotype showed up just a few times. The chain employs TRBV29-1 and TRBJ2-1; TRBD1 agrees at 7 bases. V shed 8 bases and J 0 bases; nucleotides not matched to a gene: 13. Germline loops: CDR1 SQVTM, CDR2 ANQGSEA. The CDR3 extends over 16 amino acids. The CDR3 reads CSIRQGGSSSYNEQFF. DNA for the CDR3: TGCAGCATAAGACAGGGCGGATCGAGCTCCTACAATGAGCAGTTCTTC.

This clonotype was counted at least ten times. The chain links TRBV28 to TRBJ2-3; TRBD1 aligns across 7 bases. CDR3 size: 14 residues. Losses at the gene ends were 7 bases for V and 2 bases for J; bases not matched to a gene: 6. From germline, CDR1 is MDHEN and CDR2 SYDVKM. The chain's CDR3 is CASMLGTDTDTQYF. The CDR3 DNA reads as TGTGCCAGCATGCTTGGGACAGACACAGATACGCAGTATTTT.

This sequence joins TRBV10-1 and TRBJ1-1; D possibly corresponds to TRBD1 (5 bases). V gave up 4 bases and J gave up 8 bases, with 14 bases separating them. The CDR3 consists of 13 residues. Germline V gene lookup returns CDR1 WNHNN and CDR2 SYGVQD (reference sequence). CDR3 protein: CASSVGDGGEAFF. CDR3 nucleotide sequence: TGCGCCAGCAGTGTGGGGGACGGCGGGGAAGCTTTCTTT.

This clonotype was picked up many times. The chain has TRBV28 and TRBJ1-5; D gene unclear. There are 13 residues in the CDR3. With 8 bases removed from V and 0 bases from J, the gap between germline ends came to 8 bases. Germline V gene lookup returns CDR1 MDHEN and CDR2 SYDVKM. CDR3 region: CASETDSNQPQHF. As DNA, the CDR3 is TGTGCCAGCGAAACCGATAGCAATCAGCCCCAGCATTTT.

V is TRBV12-3 or TRBV12-4 and J is TRBJ2-1; 10 nucleotides agree with TRBD1. V dropped 6 bases and J dropped 10; count of bases not matched to a gene: 12. This CDR3 spans 15 amino acids. The CDR3 bases are TGTGCCAGCAGACTAGGGACAGGGGATCCCACCGAGCAGTTCTTC. Its protein is CASRLGTGDPTEQFF.

This clonotype was counted ten times or more. This chain joins TRBV6-1 and TRBJ2-2; no reliable D call. V was trimmed by 7 bases and J by 0 bases, leaving 12 bases between them. This CDR3 has 15 amino acids. Germline lookup yields CDR1 MNHNS and CDR2 SASEGT. In DNA, the CDR3 is TGTGCCAGCAAGGTGGATCCTGCGAACACCGGGGAGCTGTTTTTT. It encodes CASKVDPANTGELFF.

This clonotype was counted ten times or more. V gene TRBV20-1 combines with J gene TRBJ2-5; 7 bases fit TRBD1. Germline V CDR1 and CDR2: DFQATT, SNEGSKA (reference sequence). The CDR3 extends over 14 amino acids. The trim removed 3 bases at V and 5 bases at J, leaving 9 bases unmatched. CDR3 amino acids: CSARETGKIETQYF. For the CDR3, the DNA is TGCAGTGCTAGGGAGACAGGGAAGATTGAGACCCAGTACTTC.

Many counts were recorded for this clonotype. The gene calls are TRBV9 and TRBJ1-2; 9 positions agree with TRBD1. Germline V gene data show CDR1 as SGDLS and CDR2 as YYNGEE. This CDR3 comprises 15 residues. The trim removed 0 bases at V and 4 bases at J, leaving 4 bases unmatched. The CDR3 DNA reads as TGTGCCAGCAGCGTAGAGGGGACAGGGACCTATGGCTACACCTTC. The encoded protein is CASSVEGTGTYGYTF.

This clonotype has a handful of counts. V gene TRBV27 combines with J gene TRBJ2-7; TRBD1 matches at 8 bases. V gave up 5 bases and J gave up 3 bases; unmatched junction bases: 12. The CDR3 contains 16 residues. The germline V gene has CDR1 MNHEY and CDR2 SMNVEV (reference sequence). The CDR3 coding sequence is TGTGCCAGCAGTCCTACCCCGGGACAGGTACTCTACGAGCAGTACTTC. Translated: CASSPTPGQVLYEQYF.

There are a few counts of this clonotype. The chain joins TRBV6-1 to TRBJ2-1; weak D call: TRBD1 (6 bases). Trimming took off 1 base at V and 8 bases at J, with 15 bases between the two ends. CDR1 MNHNS and CDR2 SASEGT come from the germline V gene. CDR3 length: 15 amino acids. CDR3 region: CASSEVQQGIDEQFF. The DNA for the CDR3 is TGTGCCAGCAGTGAAGTGCAACAGGGTATTGATGAGCAGTTCTTC.

The rearrangement joins TRBV5-8 to TRBJ2-3, with D possibly called TRBD1 or TRBD2 (5 bases each). CDR1 SGHTS and CDR2 YDEGEE come from the germline V gene. The germline V and J ends were trimmed by 4 bases and 0 bases, with 15 bases remaining between them. The CDR3 runs 16 residues. CDR3 sequence (DNA): TGTGCCAGCAGCCTAGGGACCATGACTAGCACAGATACGCAGTATTTT. It codes for CASSLGTMTSTDTQYF. The full variable domain, rest sourced from reference TRBV5-8 and TRBJ2-3, is EAGVTQSPTHLIKTRGQQATLRCSPISGHTSVYWYQQALGLGLQFLLWYDEGEERNRGNFPPRFSGRQFPNYSSELNVNALELEDSALYLCASSLGTMTSTDTQYFGPGTRLTVL.

This clonotype was detected ten times or more. V and J are TRBV5-1 and TRBJ1-2, with D possibly matching TRBD1 (6 bases). Looked up from germline, CDR1 is SGHRS and CDR2 is YFSETQ. This CDR3 is built from 14 residues. Trimming pared 6 bases from V and 3 bases from J, leaving 15 bases between. CDR3 amino acids: CASKITGQDYGYTF. The CDR3 region has the DNA TGCGCCAGCAAGATAACAGGGCAGGACTATGGCTACACCTTC.

V is TRBV6-1 and J is TRBJ1-5, with D perhaps matching TRBD1 (6 bases). This CDR3 spans 15 amino acids. V was shortened by 7 bases and J by 5 bases, with 18 bases between the two germline ends. The germline V gene encodes CDR1 MNHNS and CDR2 SASEGT. CDR3 nucleotide sequence: TGTGCCAGCACCGAAGATGGGGACAACCATCAGCCCCAGCATTTT. Protein sequence: CASTEDGDNHQPQHF.

In this sample, this clonotype turned up many times. The chain has TRBV12-3 or TRBV12-4 and TRBJ1-5; the D gene is possibly TRBD1 (6 bases). CDR3 length: 13 residues. Trimming pared 6 bases from V and 6 bases from J, leaving 12 bases between. CDR3 region: CASRHDRLQPQHF. The CDR3 coding sequence is TGTGCCAGCAGACACGACAGGCTTCAGCCCCAGCATTTT.

This rearrangement joins TRBV10-3 to TRBJ2-1, with 7 bases that match TRBD1. V shed 7 bases and J 4 bases; nucleotides not matched to a gene: 7. CDR1 and CDR2 (germline): ENHRY, SYGVKD. CDR3 size: 14 residues. The CDR3 here is CAIIEGTAYNEQFF. The CDR3 nucleotides are TGTGCCATCATTGAAGGGACAGCTTACAATGAGCAGTTCTTC.

The J gene is TRBJ1-1, the V gene TRBV2; D call uncertain. The CDR3 is 11 amino acids. Trimming took off 6 bases at V and 6 bases at J, with 8 bases between the two ends. The germline V gene has CDR1 SNHLY and CDR2 FYNNEI. The DNA for the CDR3 is TGTGCCAGCAGAGGTTTATCTGAAGCTTTCTTT. Residues: CASRGLSEAFF.